This record covers a single T cell receptor beta chain. Its specificity is unknown. The data originate from a study of early T cells in non-severe SARS-CoV-2 infection. Overall study context: The authors sequenced bulk RNA from unsorted whole blood, leaving chains unpaired.

Whole-study results and caveats: There was a bias toward anti-spike CD8 responses in VDJdb matching, which missed private and CD4 specificities.

Researchers attached unique molecular identifiers to individual cDNA molecules. TCRdb ran MiXCR on the 5' RACE reads and lists one entry per CDR3 protein. The data contain about 99,000 distinct CDR3 sequences, 16% of them singletons. The origin of this receptor is an adult who was a healthcare worker with PCR-confirmed SARS-CoV-2 infection or an uninfected control (not recorded which). The sequenced material came from whole blood.

The CDR3 DNA is TGTGCCAGCAGCTTACCCCGGGACATTGGAGAGCAGTACTTC. Translating gives CASSLPRDIGEQYF. The chain carries TRBV11-2 and TRBJ2-7; D might be TRBD1 (6 bases). CDR3 size: 14 residues. CDR1 is SGHAT, CDR2 FQNNGV, per germline. V was clipped by 2 bases and J by 7 bases, with 15 bases between them.